Listed below are T cell receptor beta chains from one sample, sequenced in a study of CD8 T cells in ankylosing spondylitis. One entry per CDR3 protein, called by TCRdb with MiXCR from the 5' RACE reads. The sample yields 400,000 to 450,000 distinct CDR3 sequences, approximately 17% seen once. Sequenced sample: blood, either unsorted or a sorted T cell fraction (not recorded which). These receptors all come from a male donor with ankylosing spondylitis. The CDR3 runs from the conserved cysteine through the conserved F or W. Fields, in order: D gene, V gene, clone size, J gene, CDR3 protein, CDR3 DNA. A D gene is named only where the DNA matches it firmly. Clone size, where shown, is once, few, many, or a class for clones that have expanded.

>-|TRBV14|few|TRBJ2-7
CASSHTGRKLSYEQYF
TGTGCCAGCAGCCACACCGGACGGAAGCTTTCCTACGAGCAGTACTTC
>-|TRBV28|-|TRBJ1-2
CASGMGRAYGYTF
TGTGCCAGCGGCATGGGCCGGGCATATGGCTACACCTTC
>-|TRBV4-1|few|TRBJ1-1
CASSQTPLTEAFF
TGCGCCAGCAGCCAAACTCCGCTCACTGAAGCTTTCTTT
>-|TRBV25-1|-|TRBJ1-2
CASSDQGVYGYTF
TGTGCCAGCAGTGATCAGGGCGTGTATGGCTACACCTTC
>-|TRBV7-8|-|TRBJ1-1
CASSLVFSNTEAFF
TGTGCCAGCAGCTTAGTTTTCAGCAACACTGAAGCTTTCTTT
>-|TRBV3-1|-|TRBJ2-7
CASSLSDSFLFEQYF
TGTGCCAGCAGCCTCTCGGACAGTTTCCTCTTCGAGCAGTACTTC
>-|TRBV20-1|-|TRBJ2-3
CSARNRAKGGDTQYF
TGCAGTGCAAGGAACAGGGCAAAGGGGGGGGATACGCAGTATTTT
>TRBD1|TRBV7-9|few|TRBJ1-4
CASSHSQGDLSEKLFF
TGTGCCAGCAGCCATTCCCAGGGGGATCTAAGTGAAAAACTGTTTTTT
>-|TRBV15|few|TRBJ1-2
CATSRDFRPPYGYTF
TGTGCCACCAGCAGAGATTTTAGGCCCCCCTATGGCTACACCTTC
>TRBD1|TRBV29-1|-|TRBJ2-2
CSVVPGQGASGELFF
TGCAGCGTCGTTCCGGGACAGGGGGCCTCCGGGGAGCTGTTTTTT
>TRBD1|TRBV5-6|few|TRBJ1-4
CASSLLGTGDNEKLFF
TGTGCCAGCAGCTTGTTGGGGACAGGGGATAATGAAAAACTGTTTTTT
>-|TRBV6-2/TRBV6-3|few|TRBJ1-1
CASSSRSSLTEAFF
TGTGCCAGCTCTAGCCGTTCATCGCTCACTGAAGCTTTCTTT
>TRBD1|TRBV28|few|TRBJ2-7
CASLDRTLEQYF
TGTGCCAGCCTGGACAGGACCCTGGAGCAGTACTTC
>TRBD2|TRBV10-3|few|TRBJ2-7
CAIRTSGTYEQYF
TGTGCCATTCGGACTAGCGGGACCTACGAGCAGTACTTC
>-|TRBV20-1|-|TRBJ2-2
CSARTDTGELFF
TGCAGTGCTAGGACGGACACCGGGGAGCTGTTTTTT
>-|TRBV12-3/TRBV12-4|many|TRBJ1-5
CASSLGRSNQPQHF
TGTGCCAGCAGTTTGGGGCGGAGCAATCAGCCCCAGCATTTT
>TRBD2|TRBV11-1|-|TRBJ2-3
CASSSQGTSGSLTDTQYF
TGTGCCAGCAGTTCACAAGGAACTAGCGGGAGTCTCACAGATACGCAGTATTTT
>TRBD2|TRBV20-1|few|TRBJ2-7
CSASGREGLRSYEQYF
TGCAGTGCTAGTGGGAGGGAGGGCCTTCGTTCCTACGAGCAGTACTTC
>-|TRBV29-1|-|TRBJ2-1
CSVPGGGYNEQFF
TGCAGCGTCCCCGGCGGCGGCTACAATGAGCAGTTCTTC
>-|TRBV10-3|-|TRBJ2-5
CAISDSGVETQYF
TGTGCCATCAGTGACTCGGGGGTGGAGACCCAGTACTTC